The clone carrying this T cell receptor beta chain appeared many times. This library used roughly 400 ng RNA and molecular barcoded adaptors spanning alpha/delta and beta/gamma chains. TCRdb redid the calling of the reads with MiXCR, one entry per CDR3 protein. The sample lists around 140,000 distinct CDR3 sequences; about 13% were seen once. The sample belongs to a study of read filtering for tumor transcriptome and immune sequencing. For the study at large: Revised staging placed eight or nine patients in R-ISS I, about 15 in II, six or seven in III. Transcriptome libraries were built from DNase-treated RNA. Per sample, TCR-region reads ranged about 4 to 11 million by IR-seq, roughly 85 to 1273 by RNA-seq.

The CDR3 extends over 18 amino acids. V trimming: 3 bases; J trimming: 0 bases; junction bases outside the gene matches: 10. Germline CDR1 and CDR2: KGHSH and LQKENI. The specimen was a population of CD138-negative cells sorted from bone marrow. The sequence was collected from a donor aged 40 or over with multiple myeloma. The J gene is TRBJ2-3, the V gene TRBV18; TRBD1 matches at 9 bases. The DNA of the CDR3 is TGTGCCAGCTCACCGCTAACTCCACAGGGGGCTAGCACAGATACGCAGTATTTT. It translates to CASSPLTPQGASTDTQYF.